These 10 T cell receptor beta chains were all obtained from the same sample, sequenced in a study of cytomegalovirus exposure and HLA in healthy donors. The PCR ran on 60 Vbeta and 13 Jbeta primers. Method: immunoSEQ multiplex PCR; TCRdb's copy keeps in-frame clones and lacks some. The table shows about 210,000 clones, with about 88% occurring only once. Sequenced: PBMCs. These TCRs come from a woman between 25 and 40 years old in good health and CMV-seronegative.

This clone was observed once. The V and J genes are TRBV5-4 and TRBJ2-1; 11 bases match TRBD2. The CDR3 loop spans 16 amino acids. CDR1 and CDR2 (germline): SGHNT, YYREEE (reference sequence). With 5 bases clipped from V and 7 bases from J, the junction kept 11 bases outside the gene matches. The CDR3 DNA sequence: TGTGCCAGCAGTTCCCGGCCGACTAGCGGGATTAATGAGCAGTTCTTC. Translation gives CASSSRPTSGINEQFF.

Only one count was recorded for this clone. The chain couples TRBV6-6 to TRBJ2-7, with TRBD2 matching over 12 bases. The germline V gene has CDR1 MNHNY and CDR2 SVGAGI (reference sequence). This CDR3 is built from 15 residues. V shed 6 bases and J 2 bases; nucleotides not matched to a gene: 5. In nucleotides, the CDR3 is TGTGCCAGCAGCCTACGGACTAGCGGGACCTACGAGCAGTACTTC. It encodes CASSLRTSGTYEQYF.

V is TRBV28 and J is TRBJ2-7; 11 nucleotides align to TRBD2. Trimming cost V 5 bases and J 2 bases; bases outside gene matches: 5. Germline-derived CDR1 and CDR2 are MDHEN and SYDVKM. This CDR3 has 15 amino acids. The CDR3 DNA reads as TGTGCCAGCAGTCCGACTAGCGGGGTTCCCTACGAGCAGTACTTC. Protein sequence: CASSPTSGVPYEQYF.

The CDR3 loop reads CASSSPSPLETQYF. DNA for the CDR3: TGTGCCAGCAGTTCCCCTAGCCCTTTGGAGACCCAGTACTTC. V gene TRBV6-5 combines with J gene TRBJ2-5, with D maybe TRBD2 (5 bases). Germline values: CDR1 MNHEY, CDR2 SVGAGI. The CDR3 totals 14 residues. The V end was cut by 4 bases, the J end by 5 bases, with 14 bases between.

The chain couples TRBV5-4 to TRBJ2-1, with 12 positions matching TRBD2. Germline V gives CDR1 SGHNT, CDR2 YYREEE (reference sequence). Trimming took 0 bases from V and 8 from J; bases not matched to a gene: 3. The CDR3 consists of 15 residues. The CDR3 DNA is TGTGCCAGCAGCTTGGGCCTAGCGGGAGGGGATGAGCAGTTCTTC. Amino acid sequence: CASSLGLAGGDEQFF.

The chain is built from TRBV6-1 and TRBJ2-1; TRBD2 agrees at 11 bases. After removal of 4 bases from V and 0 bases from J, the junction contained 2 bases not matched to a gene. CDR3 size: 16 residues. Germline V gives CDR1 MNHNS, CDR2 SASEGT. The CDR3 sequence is CASSVAGGSSYNEQFF. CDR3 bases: TGTGCCAGCAGTGTAGCGGGAGGGAGCTCCTACAATGAGCAGTTCTTC.

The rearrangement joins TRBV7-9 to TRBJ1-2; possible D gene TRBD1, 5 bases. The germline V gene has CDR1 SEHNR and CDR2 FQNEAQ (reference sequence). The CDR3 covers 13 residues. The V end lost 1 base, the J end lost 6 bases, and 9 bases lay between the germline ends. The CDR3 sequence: CASSLVGVHGYTF. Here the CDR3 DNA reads TGTGCCAGCAGCTTAGTAGGGGTTCATGGCTACACCTTC.

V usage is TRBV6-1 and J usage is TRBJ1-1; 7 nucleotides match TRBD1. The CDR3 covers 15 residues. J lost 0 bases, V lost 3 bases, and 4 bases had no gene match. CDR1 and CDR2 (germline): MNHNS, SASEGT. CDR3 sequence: CASSDRGTLNTEAFF. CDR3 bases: TGTGCCAGCAGTGACAGGGGGACCCTGAACACTGAAGCTTTCTTT.

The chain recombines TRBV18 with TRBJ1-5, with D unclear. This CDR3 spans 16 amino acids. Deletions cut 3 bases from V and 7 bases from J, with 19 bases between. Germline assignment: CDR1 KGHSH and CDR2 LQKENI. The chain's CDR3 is CASSPDTFTQRQPQHF. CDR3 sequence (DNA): TGTGCCAGCTCACCCGACACCTTCACGCAACGGCAGCCCCAGCATTTT.

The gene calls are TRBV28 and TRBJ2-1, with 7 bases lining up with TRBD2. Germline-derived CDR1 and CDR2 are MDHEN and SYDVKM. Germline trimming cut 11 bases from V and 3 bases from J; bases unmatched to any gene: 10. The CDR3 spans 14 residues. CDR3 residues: CASHYGGNYNEQFF. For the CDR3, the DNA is TGTGCCTCACACTACGGGGGGAACTACAATGAGCAGTTCTTC.